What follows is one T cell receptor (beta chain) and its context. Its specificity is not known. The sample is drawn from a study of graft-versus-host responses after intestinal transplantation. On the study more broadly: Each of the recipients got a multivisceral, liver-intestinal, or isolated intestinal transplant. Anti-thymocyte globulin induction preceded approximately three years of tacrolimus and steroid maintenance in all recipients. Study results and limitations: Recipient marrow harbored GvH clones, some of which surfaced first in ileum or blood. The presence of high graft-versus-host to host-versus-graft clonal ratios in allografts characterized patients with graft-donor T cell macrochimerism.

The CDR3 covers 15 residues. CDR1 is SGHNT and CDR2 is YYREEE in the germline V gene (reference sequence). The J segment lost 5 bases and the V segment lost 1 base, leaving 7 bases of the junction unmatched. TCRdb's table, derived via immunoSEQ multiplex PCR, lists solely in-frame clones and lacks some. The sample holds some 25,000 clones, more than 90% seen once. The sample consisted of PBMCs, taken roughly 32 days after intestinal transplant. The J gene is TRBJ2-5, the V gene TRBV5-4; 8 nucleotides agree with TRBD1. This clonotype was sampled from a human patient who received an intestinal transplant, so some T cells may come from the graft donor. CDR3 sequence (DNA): TGTGCCAGCAGCTTGCGGACAGGGACCGGGGAGACCCAGTACTTC. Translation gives CASSLRTGTGETQYF.